This entry is about one T cell receptor (beta chain). The CDR3 has 13 residues. The germline gives CDR1 SEHNR, CDR2 FQNEAQ (reference sequence). The trim removed 1 base at V and 5 bases at J, leaving 1 base unmatched. Data came from immunoSEQ multiplex PCR; TCRdb stores just in-frame clones and leaves some out. In the table there are around 370,000 clones, about 88% of which are singletons. The data were taken from a study of blood T cell repertoires in COVID-19. Sample: peripheral blood. The clonotype was recovered from a woman in her sixties or seventies with COVID-19, enrolled during active disease. This chain connects TRBV7-9 to TRBJ1-2, with 7 bases that match TRBD1. The CDR3, as DNA: TGTGCCAGCAGCTTAGACAGGGGATATGGCTACACCTTC. It codes for CASSLDRGYGYTF.